Presented here are 28 T cell receptor beta chains from one specimen sequenced in a study of cytomegalovirus exposure and HLA in healthy donors. PCR was performed using 60 Vbeta and 13 Jbeta primers. Sequenced by immunoSEQ multiplex PCR; TCRdb stores in-frame clones only, minus some. This repertoire shows approximately 38,000 clones, 65% to 90% found once; its top ten account for around 3.6%. The source material was PBMCs. The receptors shown here come from a woman aged 18-35 years in good health and CMV-seronegative.

The J gene is TRBJ1-2, the V gene TRBV6-5; no clear D gene. Germline V gene sequence: CDR1 MNHEY, CDR2 SVGAGI. The V gene lost 11 bases and the J gene lost 7 bases, with 11 bases spanning the gap. The CDR3 contains 10 residues. This chain's CDR3 is CAAGRPGYTF. CDR3 DNA: TGTGCCGCGGGCAGGCCTGGCTACACCTTC.

This sequence joins TRBV28 and TRBJ1-4; D is unclear. The CDR3 contains 15 residues. Germline V gives CDR1 MDHEN, CDR2 SYDVKM. The V and J ends lost 7 bases and 7 bases respectively, with 19 bases between them. CDR3 sequence: CASNLGSGDSEKLFF. In nucleotides, the CDR3 is TGTGCCAGCAACTTAGGTTCTGGAGACTCTGAAAAACTGTTTTTT.

The gene calls are TRBV20-1 and TRBJ2-5; D gene uncertain. The J call may be mistaken, given a closer DNA end match to TRBJ2-7. The CDR3 totals 11 residues. Germline CDR1 DFQATT, CDR2 SNEGSKA (reference sequence). The CDR3 reads CSASGNYEQYF. The CDR3 nucleotides read TGCAGTGCTAGTGGAAACTACGAGCAGTACTTC.

The chain recombines TRBV5-6 with TRBJ1-1, with D hard to call. Germline V lookup: CDR1 SGHDT, CDR2 YYEEEE. The CDR3 runs to 15 residues. The V end lost 4 bases, the J end lost 2 bases, and 15 bases lay between the germline ends. The CDR3 DNA sequence: TGTGCCAGCAGCCCGACAAGGATCTTTAACACTGAAGCTTTCTTT. Translated: CASSPTRIFNTEAFF.

V usage is TRBV11-3 and J usage is TRBJ2-2; a possible D gene is TRBD2 (7 bases). V lost 2 bases and J 5 bases, leaving 12 bases between the germline ends. The CDR3 is 15 residues long. Germline assignment: CDR1 SGHNT and CDR2 YENEEA. In DNA form, the CDR3 reads TGTGCCAGCAGCTTACTCCGGGGGGCTACCGGGGAGCTGTTTTTT. It translates to CASSLLRGATGELFF.

Regarding this clone: Within the sample, other DNA sequences also encode this same CDR3. The chain joins TRBV4-1 to TRBJ2-1; TRBD1 might be the D (6 bases). Germline CDR1 is MGHRA and CDR2 is YSYEKL. The CDR3 length is 12 residues. V was pared by 4 bases and J by 10 bases, with 11 bases between. CDR3 amino acids: CASSPDRLEQFF. The CDR3 region has the DNA TGCGCCAGCAGCCCAGACAGGTTAGAGCAGTTCTTC.

The chain is built from TRBV5-4 and TRBJ2-1; 14 nucleotides agree with TRBD2. The V gene's germline CDR1 is SGHNT and CDR2 YYREEE (reference sequence). Trimming removed 2 bases from V and 3 bases from J; junction bases left unmatched: 4. The CDR3 consists of 17 residues. CDR3 in amino acids: CASSFGLAGGIYNEQFF. The CDR3, as DNA: TGTGCCAGCAGCTTCGGACTAGCGGGAGGCATCTACAATGAGCAGTTCTTC.

Notes on this clone: This CDR3 is also generated by other DNA sequences in the sample. The chain has TRBV6-5 and TRBJ2-7; 7 bases are shared with TRBD1. Germline CDR1 is MNHEY and CDR2 is SVGAGI. The CDR3 runs 14 residues. V was clipped by 4 bases and J by 2 bases; unmatched bases: 5. The CDR3 protein is CASSWTGDTYEQYF. The CDR3 DNA is TGTGCCAGCAGTTGGACAGGCGACACCTACGAGCAGTACTTC.

This clone was counted a few times. The rearrangement uses TRBV29-1 and TRBJ2-5, with TRBD2 matching over 9 bases. The J segment lost 5 bases and the V segment lost 5 bases, leaving 12 bases of the junction unmatched. CDR1 is SQVTM, CDR2 ANQGSEA, per germline. The CDR3 extends over 15 amino acids. The CDR3 reads CSVIRSSGRGETQYF. DNA for the CDR3: TGCAGCGTTATCCGGAGTAGCGGGAGAGGGGAGACCCAGTACTTC.

This clone was seen once. The rearrangement uses TRBV21-1 and TRBJ2-7; the table calls TRBD1, which could not be checked here. TRBV21-1 is flagged as a pseudogene. The CDR3 loop spans 21 amino acids. The CDR3 nucleotides read TGTGCCAGCAGCTCCCTAAGGACAGGACTTAATAGGGGTTTCCCTTCCTACGAGCAGTACTTC. It specifies CASSSLRTGLNRGFPSYEQYF.

J is TRBJ2-2 and V is TRBV7-9, with TRBD1 identical over 7 bases. Germline CDR1 and CDR2: SEHNR and FQNEAQ (reference sequence). The CDR3 has 16 amino acids. J gave up 1 base and V 6 bases, and 8 bases lay outside the gene matches. CDR3 protein: CASRARDRLNTGELFF. DNA of the CDR3: TGTGCCAGCAGAGCTAGGGACAGACTGAACACCGGGGAGCTGTTTTTT.

The chain uses TRBV10-1 and TRBJ2-2; a weak D match, TRBD1 (6 bases). Trimming shortened V by 5 bases and J by 4 bases, and 17 bases separated the two germline ends. CDR1 WNHNN and CDR2 SYGVQD come from the germline V gene (reference sequence). The CDR3 covers 16 residues. CDR3 protein: CASSLDRHISTGELFF. CDR3 coding DNA: TGCGCCAGCAGTTTGGACAGACACATTTCCACCGGGGAGCTGTTTTTT.

This clone was observed a handful of times. The rearrangement joins TRBV2 to TRBJ2-5; TRBD1 matches at 7 bases. Trimming took 11 bases from V and 4 from J; bases not matched to a gene: 10. Germline CDR1 reads SNHLY; CDR2 reads FYNNEI. This CDR3 is built from 13 residues. The CDR3 nucleotides are TGTGCCTCATCCGGGACAGCGCGAGAGACCCAGTACTTC. Amino acids: CASSGTARETQYF. Full variable domain (remainder filled in from reference TRBV2 and TRBJ2-5): EPEVTQTPSHQVTQMGQEVILRCVPISNHLYFYWYRQILGQKVEFLVSFYNNEISEKSEIFDDQFSVERPDGSNFTLKIRSTKLEDSAMYFCASSGTARETQYFGPGTRLLVL.

V is TRBV13 and J is TRBJ1-2; possibly TRBD1 for D (5 bases). Deletions cut 0 bases from V and 7 bases from J, with 9 bases between. CDR1 is PRHDT and CDR2 is FYEKMQ in the germline V gene (reference sequence). CDR3 length: 13 amino acids. CDR3: CASSLGLGGGYTF. DNA of the CDR3: TGTGCCAGCAGCTTAGGCCTGGGGGGTGGCTACACCTTC.

This clone was recorded a few times. The rearrangement links TRBV7-6 to TRBJ1-6; the D gene is possibly TRBD1 (5 bases). The CDR3 has 15 amino acids. V was pared by 5 bases and J by 5 bases, with 13 bases between. The germline V gene encodes CDR1 SGHVS and CDR2 FNYEAQ. This CDR3 is CASSPRAGNNSPLHF. DNA of the CDR3: TGTGCCAGCAGCCCACGAGCAGGGAATAATTCACCCCTCCACTTT.

V and J are TRBV15 and TRBJ2-7, with unresolved D. In germline, CDR1 is LNHNV, CDR2 YYDKDF (reference sequence). The ends were cut back, 4 bases at V and 3 bases at J, with 10 bases in the middle. There are 13 residues in the CDR3. In DNA form, the CDR3 reads TGTGCCACCAGCATTGACACCTACTACGAGCAGTACTTC. Translating gives CATSIDTYYEQYF.

Concerning this clone: One end of the junction fails to match germline, which may point to a read error. V is TRBV27 and J is TRBJ1-6; possibly TRBD1 for D (5 bases). This CDR3 is built from 14 residues. Germline V gives CDR1 MNHEY, CDR2 SMNVEV (reference sequence). The CDR3 DNA is TGTGCCAGCAGTCTCCCGACAGATAATTCACCCCTCAACTTT. This encodes CASSLPTDNSPLNF.

The chain carries TRBV28 and TRBJ2-1; maybe TRBD1 (6 bases). Germline CDR1 and CDR2: MDHEN and SYDVKM. V was trimmed by 6 bases and J by 3 bases, leaving 24 bases between them. CDR3 size: 18 residues. The CDR3 protein is CASSPRGSEGGFYNEQFF. The CDR3 nucleotides are TGTGCCAGCAGCCCTCGAGGTAGCGAAGGGGGATTCTACAATGAGCAGTTCTTC.

The J gene is TRBJ1-2, the V gene TRBV9; D is perhaps TRBD1 (6 bases). This CDR3 has 12 amino acids. CDR1 is SGDLS and CDR2 is YYNGEE in the germline V gene. Trimming stripped 2 bases from V and 5 bases from J, with 7 bases between. CDR3 nucleotides: TGTGCCAGCAGCGTGGACAGTTATGGCTACACCTTC. Its translation: CASSVDSYGYTF. Full variable domain (missing parts from reference TRBV9 and TRBJ1-2): DSGVTQTPKHLITATGQRVTLRCSPRSGDLSVYWYQQSLDQGLQFLIQYYNGEERAKGNILERFSAQQFPDLHSELNLSSLELGDSALYFCASSVDSYGYTFGSGTRLTVV.

The V call is TRBV19, the J call TRBJ1-2; D not resolved. CDR3 length: 13 residues. V gave up 3 bases and J gave up 4 bases, with 9 bases separating them. Germline CDR1 is LNHDA and CDR2 is SQIVND (reference sequence). The CDR3 here is CASSMREGYGYTF. The CDR3 DNA reads as TGTGCCAGTAGTATGAGGGAGGGCTATGGCTACACCTTC.

This clone is classed as large. The J gene is TRBJ1-3, the V gene TRBV5-6, with 7 bases fitting TRBD1. The trim removed 9 bases at V and 1 base at J, leaving 4 bases unmatched. The CDR3 runs to 13 residues. Germline CDR1 is SGHDT and CDR2 is YYEEEE. The CDR3 reads CATGTASGNTIYF. DNA for the CDR3: TGTGCCACAGGGACAGCTTCTGGAAACACCATATATTTT. Based on the CDR3 plus reference TRBV5-6 and TRBJ1-3, the full variable domain is DAGVTQSPTHLIKTRGQQVTLRCSPKSGHDTVSWYQQALGQGPQFIFQYYEEEERQRGNFPDRFSGHQFPNYSSELNVNALLLGDSALYLCATGTASGNTIYFGEGSWLTVV.

The chain combines TRBV7-9 with TRBJ2-5; tentatively, D is TRBD1 (5 bases). With 5 bases removed from V and 4 bases from J, the gap between germline ends came to 14 bases. This CDR3 is 14 amino acids long. Looked up from germline, CDR1 is SEHNR and CDR2 is FQNEAQ (reference sequence). The CDR3: CASSPPAGIETQYF. The CDR3 bases are TGTGCCAGCAGCCCACCGGCAGGGATAGAGACCCAGTACTTC.

The chain recombines TRBV30 with TRBJ1-2; D ambiguous. Germline V CDR1 and CDR2: GTSNPN, SVGIG (reference sequence). Trimming pared 1 base from V and 7 bases from J, leaving 7 bases between. There are 11 residues in the CDR3. Here the CDR3 reads CAWSAWSGYTF. The CDR3 DNA is TGTGCCTGGAGTGCTTGGAGTGGCTACACCTTC. Using reference TRBV30 and TRBJ1-2 for the parts outside the CDR3, the full variable domain is SQTIHQWPATLVQPVGSPLSLECTVEGTSNPNLYWYRQAAGRGLQLLFYSVGIGQISSEVPQNLSASRPQDRQFILSSKKLLLSDSGFYLCAWSAWSGYTFGSGTRLTVV.

V and J are TRBV29-1 and TRBJ2-3, with D possibly matching TRBD1 (5 bases). V dropped 4 bases and J dropped 6 bases, with 14 bases sitting between them. CDR3 length equals 13 residues. Germline values: CDR1 SQVTM, CDR2 ANQGSEA. The CDR3 loop reads CSVVEQGGDTQYF. CDR3 bases: TGCAGCGTTGTTGAGCAGGGTGGTGATACGCAGTATTTT.

The chain couples TRBV2 to TRBJ1-5, with 9 bases aligning to TRBD1. Looked up from germline, CDR1 is SNHLY and CDR2 is FYNNEI. The CDR3 length is 13 residues. J lost 6 bases, V lost 5 bases, and 2 bases had no gene match. The CDR3, as DNA: TGTGCCAGCAGTACAGGGGGCGGTCAGCCCCAGCATTTT. This gives the protein CASSTGGGQPQHF.

The rearrangement joins TRBV9 to TRBJ2-7; 8 bases align to TRBD2. Per the germline V gene, CDR1 is SGDLS and CDR2 is YYNGEE. The V and J ends lost 3 bases and 3 bases, in that order; junction bases with no gene match: 2. CDR3 length: 13 residues. CDR3: CASSAGLGYEQYF. As DNA, the CDR3 is TGTGCCAGCAGCGCGGGACTAGGCTACGAGCAGTACTTC.

V and J are TRBV9 and TRBJ2-1, with D maybe TRBD2 (5 bases). There are 15 residues in the CDR3. V gave up 5 bases and J gave up 4 bases, with 16 bases separating them. In germline, CDR1 is SGDLS, CDR2 YYNGEE. Here the CDR3 DNA reads TGTGCCAGCAGTTCAGTCGTGGGAGCTTACAATGAGCAGTTCTTC. This codes for CASSSVVGAYNEQFF.

The rearrangement joins TRBV5-1 to TRBJ2-3; 11 bases are a match to TRBD1. The CDR3 has 16 residues. CDR1 is SGHRS, CDR2 YFSETQ, per germline. With V trimmed by 8 bases and J by 1 base, 9 bases remained unmatched. CDR3 residues: CASRMSGQGGTDTQYF. The CDR3 nucleotides read TGCGCCAGTAGGATGTCGGGACAGGGGGGCACAGATACGCAGTATTTT.